These T cell receptor beta chains were read from a single sample in a study of T cells in Graves' hyperthyroidism and ophthalmopathy. Via MiXCR, TCRdb re-called the multiplex PCR reads, giving one row per CDR3 protein. This table has around 450,000 distinct CDR3 sequences, approximately 13% appearing once. Sequencing was done on a sample of blood. The receptors derive from a woman under 30 with Graves' hyperthyroidism. Each CDR3 is given without its conserved first and last residue.

V: TRBV27; J: TRBJ2-1; CDR3: ASSWGTEQF
V: TRBV20-1; J: TRBJ2-7; CDR3: SASILAGYEQY
V: TRBV25-1; J: TRBJ1-1; CDR3: ASRGNRVGNTEAF
V: TRBV7-3; J: TRBJ2-5; CDR3: ASSLGPSETQY
V: TRBV7-9; J: TRBJ1-3; CDR3: ASSLRRPGGNTIY
V: TRBV5-6; J: TRBJ1-1; CDR3: ASSAAGTGVDTEAF
V: TRBV5-1; J: TRBJ2-7; CDR3: ASRFTSGRTRRYEQY
V: TRBV29-1; J: TRBJ2-1; CDR3: SVDRDGRHNEQF
V: TRBV28; J: TRBJ2-7; CDR3: ASSPPDRQTPYEQY
V: TRBV5-6; J: TRBJ2-7; CDR3: ASSGSGTGAYEQY
V: TRBV30; J: TRBJ2-1; CDR3: AHRGNIYNEQF
V: TRBV25-1; J: TRBJ2-2; CDR3: ASSADYYWEIDTGELF
V: TRBV12-3/TRBV12-4; J: TRBJ1-2; CDR3: ASSLGTGRSNYGYT
V: TRBV20-1; J: TRBJ1-1; CDR3: SAVPLKSPRRNTEAF
V: TRBV12-3/TRBV12-4; J: TRBJ2-5; CDR3: ASSSGTSPETQY
V: TRBV6-2/TRBV6-3; J: TRBJ2-3; CDR3: ASSYSNGADTQY